A single sample is the source of the 19 T cell receptor beta chains below, sequenced in a study of cytomegalovirus exposure and HLA in healthy donors. PCR involved 60 Vbeta and 13 Jbeta primers. Libraries were prepared by immunoSEQ multiplex PCR; TCRdb keeps only in-frame clonotypes and omits some of them. This sample has about 120,000 clones, with 70% to 85% found just once. Sequences were obtained from PBMCs. These receptors were obtained from a man aged 25-40 years in good health and CMV-seropositive.

This rearrangement joins TRBV5-1 to TRBJ2-5; D perhaps matches TRBD2 (6 bases). Trimming removed 0 bases from V and 9 bases from J, with 15 bases in between. Germline V lookup: CDR1 SGHRS, CDR2 YFSETQ. This CDR3 has 14 amino acids. The CDR3 region is CASSLAVASVAQYF. Written as DNA, the CDR3 is TGCGCCAGCAGCTTGGCCGTGGCTAGCGTAGCCCAGTACTTC.

The chain is built from TRBV10-2 and TRBJ2-7; 11 nucleotides line up with TRBD1. Germline trimming cut 6 bases from V and 2 bases from J; bases unmatched to any gene: 0. Germline V gene lookup returns CDR1 WSHSY and CDR2 SAAADI. This CDR3 is 13 amino acids long. The CDR3 reads CASRDRGPYEQYF. The CDR3 coding sequence is TGCGCCAGCAGGGACAGGGGGCCCTACGAGCAGTACTTC.

The chain links TRBV27 to TRBJ1-1; TRBD1 is a possible D gene (5 bases). The V gene's germline CDR1 is MNHEY and CDR2 SMNVEV (reference sequence). The CDR3 length is 15 residues. V lost 3 bases and J 11 bases, leaving 22 bases between the germline ends. The CDR3 reads CASSFLGGKKVPAFF. CDR3 DNA: TGTGCCAGCAGTTTCTTGGGGGGGAAAAAAGTACCCGCTTTCTTT.

V usage is TRBV27 and J usage is TRBJ2-7; 11 bases match TRBD1. The junction had 3 bases not matched to a gene; V was cut back by 4 bases and J by 4 bases. CDR1 is MNHEY and CDR2 is SMNVEV in the germline V gene (reference sequence). This CDR3 comprises 14 residues. The CDR3 sequence: CASSYGQGAYEQYF. CDR3 DNA sequence: TGTGCCAGCAGTTACGGACAGGGGGCTTACGAGCAGTACTTC.

The chain employs TRBV27 and TRBJ2-1; 8 nucleotides line up with TRBD1. J gave up 0 bases and V 3 bases, and 1 base lay outside the gene matches. Germline V CDR1 and CDR2: MNHEY, SMNVEV (reference sequence). This CDR3 contains 15 residues. The CDR3 sequence is CASSLGQDSYNEQFF. The CDR3 DNA reads TGTGCCAGCAGTTTGGGACAGGACTCCTACAATGAGCAGTTCTTC.

The chain couples TRBV19 to TRBJ1-1; the match to TRBD1 covers 9 bases. This CDR3 contains 15 residues. V lost 5 bases and J lost 3; bases outside the gene matches: 7. Germline V lookup: CDR1 LNHDA, CDR2 SQIVND (reference sequence). The CDR3 reads CASSLTGGFDTEAFF. The DNA for the CDR3 is TGTGCCAGTAGTCTGACAGGGGGGTTTGACACTGAAGCTTTCTTT.

The chain links TRBV19 to TRBJ2-2; D is possibly TRBD1 (5 bases). Trimming removed 6 bases at V and 0 bases at J, with 20 bases between. This CDR3 spans 18 amino acids. Germline V gene data show CDR1 as LNHDA and CDR2 as SQIVND (reference sequence). CDR3 sequence: CASSTDINTVTNTGELFF. The CDR3 DNA is TGTGCCAGTAGCACGGACATCAACACAGTCACGAACACCGGGGAGCTGTTTTTT.

A few counts support this clone. Here the CDR3 reads CASSQVDRGGTEAFF. Here the CDR3 DNA reads TGCGCCAGCAGCCAAGTCGACAGGGGAGGAACTGAAGCTTTCTTT. The chain is built from TRBV4-3 and TRBJ1-1; 8 bases are shared with TRBD1. V lost 1 base, J lost 5 bases, and 6 bases stayed unmatched. The CDR3 loop spans 15 amino acids. The germline V gene has CDR1 LGHNA and CDR2 YSLEER.

The V gene is TRBV4-1, the J gene TRBJ1-1, with D perhaps matching TRBD1 (6 bases). Germline CDR1 and CDR2: MGHRA and YSYEKL. V dropped 4 bases and J dropped 8 bases, with 17 bases sitting between them. This CDR3 has 14 amino acids. This chain's CDR3 is CASSPLGGPNEAFF. For the CDR3, the DNA is TGCGCCAGCAGCCCCCTGGGGGGGCCCAACGAAGCTTTCTTT.

The chain has TRBV27 and TRBJ2-3; D perhaps matches TRBD2 (7 bases). This CDR3 has 16 residues. Per germline, CDR1 MNHEY and CDR2 SMNVEV (reference sequence). Deletions cut 3 bases from V and 0 bases from J, with 13 bases between. The CDR3 reads CASSFNGGGSTDTQYF. The CDR3 DNA reads TGTGCCAGCAGTTTTAATGGCGGGGGCAGCACAGATACGCAGTATTTT.

Written as DNA, the CDR3 is TGTGCCAGCAGCCACAACCAGGGCTATGGCTACACCTTC. As protein: CASSHNQGYGYTF. This sequence joins TRBV7-9 and TRBJ1-2, with D tentatively TRBD1 (5 bases). The V end was cut by 5 bases, the J end by 4 bases, with 11 bases between. There are 13 residues in the CDR3. The germline V gene encodes CDR1 SEHNR and CDR2 FQNEAQ (reference sequence).

This clone was counted once. V is TRBV29-1 and J is TRBJ2-3; D not resolved. CDR1 is SQVTM and CDR2 is ANQGSEA in the germline V gene. This CDR3 region has 13 residues. Between the trimmed V and J ends, which lost 5 bases and 3 bases, there was a span of 12 bases. The CDR3 DNA is TGCAGCGTTAAGCGCGTAGTGACAGATACGCAGTATTTT. It yields the protein CSVKRVVTDTQYF.

The gene calls are TRBV2 and TRBJ1-2; 7 bases align to TRBD1. J gave up 4 bases and V 7 bases, and 9 bases lay outside the gene matches. CDR3 length: 14 residues. From germline, CDR1 is SNHLY and CDR2 FYNNEI. CDR3 bases: TGTGCCAGCACCCCAGGGGGAGGTAGCTATGGCTACACCTTC. It is translated as CASTPGGGSYGYTF.

The genes are TRBV2 and TRBJ2-7, with D possibly TRBD2 on 7 matching bases. Germline V gene sequence: CDR1 SNHLY, CDR2 FYNNEI. The V and J ends lost 8 bases and 7 bases respectively, with 21 bases between them. The CDR3 covers 14 residues. CDR3 loop: CASALRRGAREQYF. CDR3 in DNA: TGTGCCAGCGCCCTCCGCCGGGGGGCGAGGGAGCAGTACTTC.

The rearrangement joins TRBV19 to TRBJ2-3; D possibly corresponds to TRBD2 (6 bases). Germline values: CDR1 LNHDA, CDR2 SQIVND (reference sequence). The CDR3 covers 15 residues. Trimming took 3 bases from V and 3 from J, leaving 13 bases between them. The CDR3 sequence: CASSITPGRTDTQYF. In DNA form, the CDR3 reads TGTGCCAGTAGTATCACCCCAGGGAGGACAGATACGCAGTATTTT.

The genes are TRBV5-5 and TRBJ2-7; 11 bases are shared with TRBD2. Germline trimming cut 8 bases from V and 1 base from J; bases unmatched to any gene: 2. CDR1 SGHKS and CDR2 YYEKEE come from the germline V gene (reference sequence). The CDR3 is 13 amino acids. Written as DNA, the CDR3 is TGTGCCAGTAGGACTAGCGGGTCCTACGAGCAGTACTTC. Its protein is CASRTSGSYEQYF. The variable domain in full, with the rest retrieved from reference TRBV5-5 and TRBJ2-7, is DAGVTQSPTHLIKTRGQQVTLRCSPISGHKSVSWYQQVLGQGPQFIFQYYEKEERGRGNFPDRFSARQFPNYSSELNVNALLLGDSALYLCASRTSGSYEQYFGPGTRLTVT.

This clone was picked up a small number of times. The rearrangement joins TRBV5-1 to TRBJ2-3, with 8 nucleotides matching TRBD2. The length of the CDR3 is 15 residues. Germline lookup yields CDR1 SGHRS and CDR2 YFSETQ. V lost 0 bases to trimming and J lost 3 bases; unmatched junction nucleotides: 3. The CDR3 DNA reads TGCGCCAGCAGCTTGGACGGGACTAGGACAGATACGCAGTATTTT. Encoded protein: CASSLDGTRTDTQYF. The variable domain in full, with the rest retrieved from reference TRBV5-1 and TRBJ2-3, is KAGVTQTPRYLIKTRGQQVTLSCSPISGHRSVSWYQQTPGQGLQFLFEYFSETQRNKGNFPGRFSGRQFSNSRSEMNVSTLELGDSALYLCASSLDGTRTDTQYFGPGTRLTVL.

The chain carries TRBV5-5 and TRBJ1-2; TRBD1 might be the D (6 bases). The CDR3 consists of 14 residues. Trimming left V 0 bases short and J 6 bases short, with 12 bases between. The V gene's germline CDR1 is SGHKS and CDR2 YYEKEE (reference sequence). CDR3 sequence reads: CASSLGQGLNGYTF. CDR3 coding DNA: TGTGCCAGCAGCTTGGGTCAGGGGTTAAATGGCTACACCTTC.

This clone has a count of ten or more. The chain carries TRBV6-6 and TRBJ1-4; 8 positions match TRBD1. The CDR3 length is 15 residues. The V gene's germline CDR1 is MNHNY and CDR2 SVGAGI (reference sequence). V was pared by 4 bases and J by 7 bases, with 8 bases of the junction left unmatched. The CDR3: CASSWGLDRVEKLFF. CDR3 DNA sequence: TGTGCCAGCAGTTGGGGTCTGGACAGGGTTGAAAAACTGTTTTTT.